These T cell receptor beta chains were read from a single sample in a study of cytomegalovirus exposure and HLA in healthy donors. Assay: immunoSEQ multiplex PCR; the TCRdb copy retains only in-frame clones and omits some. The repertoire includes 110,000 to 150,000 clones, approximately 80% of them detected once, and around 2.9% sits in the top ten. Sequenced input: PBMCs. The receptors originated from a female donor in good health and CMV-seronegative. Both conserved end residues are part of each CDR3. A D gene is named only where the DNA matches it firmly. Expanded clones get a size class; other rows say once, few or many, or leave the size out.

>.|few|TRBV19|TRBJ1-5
CASKRGSQHVNQPQHF
TGTGCCAGTAAAAGGGGGAGTCAGCACGTTAATCAGCCCCAGCATTTT
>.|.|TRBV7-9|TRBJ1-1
CSSSFGSTDRAFF
TGTTCCAGCAGCTTCGGGTCTACGGACAGAGCTTTCTTT
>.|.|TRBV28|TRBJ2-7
CASSLFGLPSYEQYF
TGTGCCAGCAGTTTATTTGGACTCCCTAGCTACGAGCAGTACTTC
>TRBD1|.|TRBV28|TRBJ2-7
CASSLGQGPYEQYF
TGTGCCAGCAGTTTAGGACAGGGCCCCTACGAGCAGTACTTC
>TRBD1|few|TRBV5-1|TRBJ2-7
CASSWGQVSLVSEQYF
TGCGCCAGCAGCTGGGGACAGGTATCTCTTGTGAGCGAGCAGTACTTC
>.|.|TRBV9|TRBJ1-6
CASSPYRDSPLHF
TGTGCCAGCAGCCCATACAGGGACTCACCCCTCCACTTT
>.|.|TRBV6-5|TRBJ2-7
CASSYGLVGLF
TGTGCCAGCAGTTACGGGCTGGTCGGACTGTTC
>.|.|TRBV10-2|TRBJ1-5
CASSADRPDQPQHF
TGCGCCAGCAGTGCCGACAGGCCTGATCAGCCCCAGCATTTT
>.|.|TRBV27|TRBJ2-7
CASSVGGSEQYF
TGTGCCAGCAGTGTTGGAGGGTCCGAGCAGTACTTC
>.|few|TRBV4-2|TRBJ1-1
CASSQASGKNTEAFF
TGTGCCAGCAGCCAAGCCTCAGGGAAGAACACTGAAGCTTTCTTT
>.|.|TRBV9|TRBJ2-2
CASSVTAYTGELFF
TGTGCCAGCAGCGTAACAGCTTACACCGGGGAGCTGTTTTTT
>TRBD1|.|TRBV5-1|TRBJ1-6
CASRLGTENSPLHF
TGCGCCAGCAGGTTGGGGACAGAGAATTCACCCCTCCACTTT
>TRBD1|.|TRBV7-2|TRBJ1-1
CASSPRPTGGSTEAFF
TGTGCCAGCAGCCCCCGCCCCACAGGGGGCTCCACTGAAGCTTTCTTT
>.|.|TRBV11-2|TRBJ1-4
CASSLAWRLNEKLFF
TGTGCCAGCAGCTTAGCGTGGAGGTTAAATGAAAAACTGTTTTTT
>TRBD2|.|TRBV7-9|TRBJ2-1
CASSRGGGEQFF
TGTGCCAGCAGCCGCGGGGGAGGTGAGCAGTTCTTC
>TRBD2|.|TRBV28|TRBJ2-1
CASSPPGLAGVGEQFF
TGTGCCAGCAGTCCCCCGGGACTAGCGGGAGTGGGGGAGCAGTTCTTC
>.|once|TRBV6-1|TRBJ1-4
CASSEEEGADNNEKLFF
TGTGCCAGCAGTGAAGAAGAAGGGGCAGACAATAATGAAAAACTGTTTTTT
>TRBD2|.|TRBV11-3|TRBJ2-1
CASSRTSGSYVNNEQFF
TGTGCCAGCAGCCGGACTAGCGGGAGCTACGTCAACAATGAGCAGTTCTTC
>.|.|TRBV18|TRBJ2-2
CASSPGLSSGTGELFF
TGTGCCAGCTCACCGGGCCTATCTTCAGGGACCGGGGAGCTGTTTTTT
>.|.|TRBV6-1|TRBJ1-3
CASSGGWPGNTIYF
TGTGCCAGCTCCGGAGGGTGGCCTGGAAACACCATATATTTT
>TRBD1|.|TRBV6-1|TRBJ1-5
CASLQGAAQPQHF
TGTGCCAGCCTACAGGGGGCCGCTCAGCCCCAGCATTTT
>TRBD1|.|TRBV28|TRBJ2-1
CASSLWEGQGRNEQFF
TGTGCCAGCAGTTTATGGGAGGGACAGGGAAGGAATGAGCAGTTCTTC
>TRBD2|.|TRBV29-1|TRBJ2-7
CSVSGLAGIYEQYF
TGCAGCGTTTCTGGACTAGCGGGGATCTACGAGCAGTACTTC
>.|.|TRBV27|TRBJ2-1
CASSLLASGEQFF
TGTGCCAGCAGTTTGCTAGCCTCGGGGGAGCAGTTCTTC
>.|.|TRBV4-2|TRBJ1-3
CASSQVKGVGNTIYF
TGTGCCAGCAGCCAAGTCAAGGGGGTGGGAAACACCATATATTTT
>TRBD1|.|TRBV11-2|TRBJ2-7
CASSSTRQGIEEQYF
TGTGCCAGCAGCTCGACTAGACAGGGGATTGAGGAGCAGTACTTC
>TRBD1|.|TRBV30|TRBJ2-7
CAWSGTGLYEQYF
TGTGCCTGGAGTGGGACAGGGCTCTACGAGCAGTACTTC
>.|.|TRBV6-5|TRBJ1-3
CASSYTMEGNTIYF
TGTGCCAGCAGTTACACAATGGAGGGAAACACCATATATTTT
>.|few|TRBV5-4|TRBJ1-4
CASSLDTENEKLFF
TGTGCCAGCAGCCTTGACACCGAAAATGAAAAACTGTTTTTT
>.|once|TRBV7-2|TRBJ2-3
CASSYTDTQYF
TGTGCCAGCAGTTACACAGATACGCAGTATTTT
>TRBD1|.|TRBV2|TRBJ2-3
CASSTTGVRDTQYF
TGTGCCAGCAGTACCACAGGGGTTCGGGATACGCAGTATTTT
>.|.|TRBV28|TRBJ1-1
CASSFRGGENTEAFF
TGTGCCAGCAGTTTCCGGGGGGGGGAGAACACTGAAGCTTTCTTT
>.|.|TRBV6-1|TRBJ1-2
CASSVSNYGYPF
TGTGCCAGCAGTGTATCTAACTATGGCTACCCCTTC
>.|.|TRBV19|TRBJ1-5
CASSPGAREGDQPQHF
TGTGCCAGTAGTCCTGGGGCCAGGGAGGGGGATCAGCCCCAGCATTTT
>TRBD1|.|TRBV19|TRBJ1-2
CASSKTGTGGYTF
TGTGCCAGTAGTAAGACAGGGACTGGCGGCTACACCTTC
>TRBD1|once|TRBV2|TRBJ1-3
CASSVLPSGGGGNTIYF
TGTGCCAGCAGTGTCCTTCCCTCAGGGGGAGGTGGAAACACCATATATTTT
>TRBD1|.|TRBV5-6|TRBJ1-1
CASSRPGTGNTEAFF
TGTGCCAGCAGCCGTCCCGGGACAGGGAACACTGAAGCTTTCTTT
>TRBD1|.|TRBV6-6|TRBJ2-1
CASSYRDRGYNEQFF
TGTGCCAGCAGTTACCGTGACAGGGGGTACAATGAGCAGTTCTTC
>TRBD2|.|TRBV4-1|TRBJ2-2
CASSQEASGYTGELFF
TGCGCCAGCAGCCAAGAGGCTAGCGGGTACACCGGGGAGCTGTTTTTT
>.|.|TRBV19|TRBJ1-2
CASSKRVDNGYTF
TGTGCCAGTAGTAAGCGGGTCGACAATGGCTACACCTTC
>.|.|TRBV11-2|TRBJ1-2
CASSLGGGNGYTF
TGTGCCAGCAGCTTAGGGGGGGGCAATGGCTACACCTTC
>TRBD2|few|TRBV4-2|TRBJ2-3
CASSPNALAGLKYF
TGTGCCAGCAGCCCTAACGCCCTAGCGGGACTTAAGTATTTT
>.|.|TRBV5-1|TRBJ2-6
CASSQDSSGANVLTF
TGCGCCAGCAGCCAGGACAGTTCTGGGGCCAACGTCCTGACTTTC
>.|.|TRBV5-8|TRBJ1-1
CASSLVEAAEAFF
TGTGCCAGCAGCTTGGTAGAGGCCGCTGAAGCTTTCTTT
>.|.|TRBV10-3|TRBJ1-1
CAHGERGMNTEAFF
TGTGCCCACGGCGAGCGGGGAATGAACACTGAAGCTTTCTTT
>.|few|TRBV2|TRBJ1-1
CASSGRRVHTEAFF
TGTGCCAGCAGTGGGAGGAGGGTTCACACTGAAGCTTTCTTT
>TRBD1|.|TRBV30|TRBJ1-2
CACRGGGRGYTF
TGTGCCTGTCGAGGAGGGGGCAGGGGCTACACCTTC
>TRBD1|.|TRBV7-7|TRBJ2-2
CASSRQGPGELFF
TGTGCCAGCAGCAGACAGGGTCCCGGGGAGCTGTTTTTT
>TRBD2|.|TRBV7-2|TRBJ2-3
CASSLVATSGFTDTQYF
TGTGCCAGCAGCTTAGTAGCAACTAGCGGGTTCACAGATACGCAGTATTTT
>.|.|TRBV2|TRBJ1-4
CASSEGRREKLFF
TGTGCCAGCAGTGAAGGACGGAGGGAAAAACTGTTTTTT
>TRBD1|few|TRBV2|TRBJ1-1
CASRTGMNTEAFF
TGTGCCAGCAGGACAGGGATGAACACTGAAGCTTTCTTT
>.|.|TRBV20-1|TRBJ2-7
CSANSRDEQYF
TGCAGTGCTAACAGTCGCGACGAGCAGTACTTC
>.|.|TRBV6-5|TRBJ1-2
CASRETANYGYTF
TGTGCCAGCAGGGAGACAGCCAACTATGGCTACACCTTC
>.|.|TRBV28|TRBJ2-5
CASRVQGETQYF
TGTGCCAGCAGGGTCCAGGGGGAGACCCAGTACTTC